A single sample gave rise to the 8 T cell receptor beta chains below, sequenced in a study of T-cell reconstitution after alpha-beta-depleted transplantation in children. The library targeted TCRbeta and was prepared with unique molecular identifiers. TCRdb re-called the PCR reads with MiXCR, one entry per CDR3 protein. The sample contains about 540,000 distinct CDR3 sequences, 15% to 20% of which appear only once. The specimen was PBMCs from the stem cell graft donor, collected from the stem cell graft. The source is a human donor who donated a stem cell graft to a child with acute lymphoblastic leukemia.

The chain employs TRBV5-1 and TRBJ1-2; tentatively, D is TRBD1 (5 bases). V was cut by 0 bases and J by 2 bases, with 11 bases left in between. In germline, CDR1 is SGHRS, CDR2 YFSETQ. CDR3 size: 15 residues. CDR3 nucleotides: TGCGCCAGCAGCTTGGAAAGGGGCGCAAACTATGGCTACACCTTC. Amino acid sequence: CASSLERGANYGYTF.

The chain combines TRBV3-1 with TRBJ2-1; a weak D match, TRBD2 (7 bases). V was cut by 4 bases and J by 12 bases, with 16 bases left in between. The CDR3 totals 13 residues. CDR1 and CDR2 from the germline V gene are LGHDT and YNNKEL (reference sequence). This chain's CDR3 is CASSPYLGGRQFF. The CDR3 DNA sequence: TGTGCCAGCAGCCCATACTTGGGGGGGCGGCAGTTCTTC.

The sample holds a few counts of this clonotype. The chain uses TRBV10-1 and TRBJ1-2; D uncertain. With 3 bases removed from V and 4 bases from J, the gap between germline ends came to 6 bases. The germline gives CDR1 WNHNN, CDR2 SYGVQD (reference sequence). CDR3 length: 12 residues. For the CDR3, the DNA is TGCGCCAGCAGTGATGAGGGCTATGGCTACACCTTC. This sequence encodes CASSDEGYGYTF.

The chain employs TRBV20-1 and TRBJ2-3; 11 positions agree with TRBD2. Germline V lookup: CDR1 DFQATT, CDR2 SNEGSKA (reference sequence). There are 18 residues in the CDR3. V was clipped by 5 bases and J by 2 bases; unmatched bases: 15. CDR3 region: CSAVTLAGGLLNTDTQYF. CDR3 bases: TGCAGTGCTGTCACTTTAGCGGGAGGGCTGCTGAACACAGATACGCAGTATTTT.

This clonotype has just a few counts. The gene calls are TRBV12-3 or TRBV12-4 and TRBJ2-3, with TRBD2 identical over 10 bases. The CDR3 is made up of 16 amino acids. V lost 6 bases and J lost 1; bases outside the gene matches: 7. The CDR3 DNA is TGTGCCAGCAGCCTAGCGGGAGTCTCCGGCACAGATACGCAGTATTTT. The encoded protein is CASSLAGVSGTDTQYF.

J is TRBJ1-3 and V is TRBV7-2, with D possibly matching TRBD1 (5 bases). The germline V gene has CDR1 SGHTA and CDR2 FQGNSA. This CDR3 comprises 16 residues. Trimming stripped 3 bases from V and 1 base from J, with 13 bases between. The CDR3 DNA is TGTGCCAGCAGCTTGAGACCGGGGCGGTCTGGAAACACCATATATTTT. Translated: CASSLRPGRSGNTIYF.

This clonotype was detected many times. The rearrangement uses TRBV29-1 and TRBJ2-7; 7 positions agree with TRBD1. Per germline, CDR1 SQVTM and CDR2 ANQGSEA. CDR3 length equals 14 residues. The J segment lost 0 bases and the V segment lost 5 bases, leaving 7 bases of the junction unmatched. CDR3 DNA sequence: TGCAGCGTTAGCAGGGGGTCCTTCTCCTACGAGCAGTACTTC. It codes for CSVSRGSFSYEQYF.

This clonotype was detected only a few times. The chain joins TRBV6-5 to TRBJ1-2; 9 bases map to TRBD1. The V and J ends lost 3 bases and 6 bases, in that order; junction bases with no gene match: 14. CDR1 and CDR2 (germline): MNHEY, SVGAGI. The CDR3 is 17 residues long. The CDR3 nucleotides read TGTGCCAGCAGTTATTCCAGAACCGGGACAGGGATCCATGGCTACACCTTC. It encodes CASSYSRTGTGIHGYTF.